Listed here are 25 T cell receptor beta chains from one sample, sequenced in a study of OX40 agonist ivuxolimab in advanced cancers. Libraries were prepared by immunoSEQ multiplex PCR; TCRdb keeps only in-frame clonotypes and omits some of them. The repertoire holds about 20,000 clones, with 85% as singletons. The input for sequencing was CD4+ or CD8+ T cells sorted from blood, taken in a trial of the OX40 agonist ivuxolimab. Every receptor here comes from an adult with an advanced solid tumor such as melanoma, head and neck, liver or kidney cancer.

This clone has a single count. The chain carries TRBV7-6 and TRBJ2-1; D unresolved. From germline, CDR1 is SGHVS and CDR2 FNYEAQ. This CDR3 is 13 amino acids long. Trimming cost V 5 bases and J 8 bases, with 13 bases left between them. The CDR3 sequence is CASSINTLDEQFF. The CDR3, as DNA: TGTGCCAGCAGCATAAACACTCTCGATGAGCAGTTCTTC.

The CDR3 bases are TGTGCCAGCAGTGAAAGTGGGGGGGGAGGGGGCGATGGCTACACCTTC. It translates to CASSESGGGGGDGYTF. The J gene is TRBJ1-2, the V gene TRBV6-1; 7 nucleotides line up with TRBD1. This CDR3 spans 16 amino acids. CDR1 is MNHNS, CDR2 SASEGT, per germline. Unmatched junction bases numbered 12, after V lost 2 bases and J lost 6 bases.

The genes are TRBV18 and TRBJ2-5; 7 nucleotides align to TRBD1. The better agreement between TRBJ2-7 and the DNA end casts doubt on the J call. CDR1 is KGHSH, CDR2 LQKENI, per germline. This CDR3 contains 15 residues. CDR3 residues: CASSPPETGTYEQYF. The CDR3 DNA reads TGTGCCAGCTCACCACCGGAGACAGGGACCTACGAGCAGTACTTC.

This clone was counted between two and nine times. The J gene is TRBJ2-7, the V gene TRBV19, with 7 bases that match TRBD1. The ends lost 5 bases at V and 6 bases at J; junction bases unmatched: 4. Germline loops: CDR1 LNHDA, CDR2 SQIVND (reference sequence). The CDR3 is 12 amino acids. The CDR3 region has the DNA TGTGCCAGTAGTGCCACAGGGGTCGAGCAGTACTTC. The encoded protein is CASSATGVEQYF.

This clone came up once. The chain has TRBV6-5 and TRBJ2-1; perhaps TRBD1 as D (5 bases). The ends were cut back, 8 bases at V and 4 bases at J, with 9 bases in the middle. Germline CDR1 is MNHEY and CDR2 is SVGAGI. CDR3 length: 12 amino acids. The CDR3 reads CASLTGYNEQFF. CDR3 sequence (DNA): TGTGCCAGCCTCACAGGATACAATGAGCAGTTCTTC.

This clone was counted a few times. This rearrangement joins TRBV10-1 to TRBJ2-2; possibly TRBD2 for D (6 bases). The CDR3 contains 18 residues. Per germline, CDR1 WNHNN and CDR2 SYGVQD (reference sequence). V lost 3 bases, J lost 0 bases, and 17 bases lay in between. CDR3 sequence (DNA): TGCGCCAGCAGTGAAGGGAGCTGGGACTTTCCGAACACCGGGGAGCTGTTTTTT. It specifies CASSEGSWDFPNTGELFF.

The rearrangement links TRBV5-1 to TRBJ2-7, with D perhaps matching TRBD1 (6 bases). CDR3 length: 15 residues. Germline CDR1 reads SGHRS; CDR2 reads YFSETQ. Trimming stripped 0 bases from V and 5 bases from J, with 15 bases between. Here the CDR3 reads CASSLEGQGFDEQYF. DNA of the CDR3: TGCGCCAGCAGCTTGGAGGGGCAGGGGTTCGACGAGCAGTACTTC.

This clone was counted a single time. This chain uses TRBV10-3 with TRBJ1-1, with 7 bases aligning to TRBD1. Germline V gene sequence: CDR1 ENHRY, CDR2 SYGVKD. Trimming cost V 2 bases and J 1 base; bases outside gene matches: 7. The CDR3 covers 16 residues. DNA for the CDR3: TGTGCCATCAGTGAGAGCTCGGGACAGACGAACACTGAAGCTTTCTTT. Its protein is CAISESSGQTNTEAFF.

The table lists this clone with a count of one. The rearrangement joins TRBV7-8 to TRBJ1-4; possible D gene TRBD1, 6 bases. Germline CDR1 reads SGHVS; CDR2 reads FQNEAQ. The CDR3 is 15 amino acids. V was trimmed by 2 bases and J by 5 bases, leaving 12 bases between them. CDR3 coding DNA: TGTGCCAGCAGCTTATGGGGGGCCCTCAATGAAAAACTGTTTTTT. The encoded protein is CASSLWGALNEKLFF.

The gene calls are TRBV6-6 and TRBJ2-7; TRBD1 aligns across 7 bases. V lost 7 bases, J lost 2 bases, and 8 bases stayed unmatched. The CDR3 runs to 14 residues. Per germline, CDR1 MNHNY and CDR2 SVGAGI (reference sequence). The CDR3 DNA reads as TGTGCCAGCACTCCCGGGACAGCAGCCTACGAGCAGTACTTC. Its translation: CASTPGTAAYEQYF.

This clone was detected ten times or more. The chain has TRBV7-9 and TRBJ2-1; 9 nucleotides agree with TRBD2. V gave up 5 bases and J gave up 6 bases; unmatched junction bases: 14. The CDR3 is 17 amino acids. Germline loops: CDR1 SEHNR, CDR2 FQNEAQ (reference sequence). CDR3 sequence (DNA): TGTGCCAGCAGCGGAATGTCGAGCGGGGGGCCCCTCAATGAGCAGTTCTTC. Its translation is CASSGMSSGGPLNEQFF.

The chain has TRBV6-6 and TRBJ1-6, with 10 bases matching TRBD1. Germline V gene lookup returns CDR1 MNHNY and CDR2 SVGAGI (reference sequence). The junction had 7 bases not matched to a gene; V was cut back by 3 bases and J by 11 bases. The CDR3 covers 15 residues. The CDR3 loop reads CASSYEDRGLAPLHF. DNA of the CDR3: TGTGCCAGCAGTTATGAGGACAGGGGGTTAGCACCCCTCCACTTT.

The rearrangement joins TRBV27 to TRBJ2-5; D is perhaps TRBD2 (6 bases). This CDR3 has 14 amino acids. With 4 bases removed from V and 4 bases from J, the gap between germline ends came to 13 bases. Germline CDR1 reads MNHEY; CDR2 reads SMNVEV (reference sequence). The CDR3 sequence: CASSSQGLGETQYF. The DNA for the CDR3 is TGTGCCAGCAGTTCTCAGGGACTTGGAGAGACCCAGTACTTC.

The V call is TRBV6-1, the J call TRBJ1-1; D is perhaps TRBD1 (5 bases). Germline V gene sequence: CDR1 MNHNS, CDR2 SASEGT. CDR3 size: 13 residues. Trimming cost V 7 bases and J 0 bases, with 9 bases left between them. The DNA of the CDR3 is TGTGCCAGCATTGAGGGGATGAACACTGAAGCTTTCTTT. Its translation is CASIEGMNTEAFF.

The chain links TRBV5-1 to TRBJ2-1; TRBD1 aligns across 10 bases. Germline V lookup: CDR1 SGHRS, CDR2 YFSETQ. The CDR3 extends over 16 amino acids. V lost 0 bases, J lost 5 bases, and 5 bases stayed unmatched. CDR3: CASSLGDRGLNNEQFF. CDR3 nucleotide sequence: TGCGCCAGCAGCTTGGGGGACAGGGGTTTAAACAATGAGCAGTTCTTC.

The chain carries TRBV4-2 and TRBJ2-2, with 10 bases fitting TRBD2. V was pared by 1 base and J by 4 bases, with 6 bases of the junction left unmatched. CDR1 LGHNA and CDR2 YNFKEQ come from the germline V gene. There are 17 residues in the CDR3. The CDR3 protein is CASSQAELAGFTGELFF. The CDR3 nucleotides are TGTGCCAGCAGCCAAGCGGAACTAGCGGGATTCACCGGGGAGCTGTTTTTT.

V and J are TRBV7-9 and TRBJ1-2, with 9 positions matching TRBD1. V lost 5 bases, J lost 3 bases, and 16 bases stayed unmatched. This CDR3 has 18 amino acids. In germline, CDR1 is SEHNR, CDR2 FQNEAQ (reference sequence). CDR3: CASSPTGQGRFVDYGYTF. For the CDR3, the DNA is TGTGCCAGCAGCCCGACGGGACAGGGTAGATTTGTCGACTATGGCTACACCTTC.

The CDR3 nucleotides read TGTGCCAGCAGCTCCGGCTTGGACACTGAAGCTTTCTTT. It is translated as CASSSGLDTEAFF. This sequence joins TRBV13 and TRBJ1-1; D remains ambiguous. Germline V gene data show CDR1 as PRHDT and CDR2 as FYEKMQ (reference sequence). CDR3 length: 13 residues. Trimming took 4 bases from V and 3 from J, leaving 9 bases between them.

The chain uses TRBV9 and TRBJ1-2, with D unresolved. This CDR3 is built from 13 residues. Germline V gives CDR1 SGDLS, CDR2 YYNGEE. Trimming left V 4 bases short and J 4 bases short, with 11 bases between. The CDR3 protein is CASSPIDGYGYTF. The DNA for the CDR3 is TGTGCCAGCAGCCCCATCGACGGCTATGGCTACACCTTC.

This chain uses TRBV7-9 with TRBJ2-1; 13 bases fit TRBD2. This CDR3 is 16 amino acids long. V trimming: 0 bases; J trimming: 10 bases; junction bases outside the gene matches: 6. CDR1 SEHNR and CDR2 FQNEAQ come from the germline V gene (reference sequence). In DNA, the CDR3 is TGTGCCAGCAGCTTAGCCCCGGGACTAGCGGGATCGGAGCAGTTCTTC. It is translated as CASSLAPGLAGSEQFF.

This chain joins TRBV6-5 and TRBJ2-1, with D possibly being TRBD2 (6 bases). Looked up from germline, CDR1 is MNHEY and CDR2 is SVGAGI. V was cut by 4 bases and J by 8 bases, with 15 bases left in between. CDR3 length: 14 residues. In DNA form, the CDR3 reads TGTGCCAGCAGTTGGGGGACTCCGGGCGATGAGCAGTTCTTC. It is translated as CASSWGTPGDEQFF.

This chain links TRBV4-1 with TRBJ2-4, with TRBD2 identical over 7 bases. J lost 3 bases, V lost 6 bases, and 8 bases had no gene match. The CDR3 consists of 15 residues. Germline V gene lookup returns CDR1 MGHRA and CDR2 YSYEKL. In nucleotides, the CDR3 is TGCGCCAGCAGGACCCCGGGGGAGGGCAAAAACATTCAGTACTTC. Protein: CASRTPGEGKNIQYF.

J is TRBJ2-1 and V is TRBV10-3; D might be TRBD2 (5 bases). The ends were cut back, 0 bases at V and 2 bases at J, with 11 bases in the middle. Per germline, CDR1 ENHRY and CDR2 SYGVKD. This CDR3 is built from 16 residues. The CDR3 reads CAISESAGLTYNEQFF. The CDR3 coding sequence is TGTGCCATCAGTGAGTCGGCAGGACTCACCTACAATGAGCAGTTCTTC.

The chain is built from TRBV4-2 and TRBJ2-4, with D perhaps given as TRBD1 or TRBD2 (5 bases each). The CDR3 has 14 residues. V dropped 5 bases and J dropped 9 bases, with 17 bases sitting between them. The germline V gene has CDR1 LGHNA and CDR2 YNFKEQ. This CDR3 reads CASSSFDGGSIQYF. For the CDR3, the DNA is TGTGCCAGCAGCTCCTTTGATGGGGGAAGCATTCAGTACTTC.

This clone was picked up a small number of times. This chain uses TRBV19 with TRBJ1-5; the match to TRBD1 covers 8 bases. Germline-derived CDR1 and CDR2 are LNHDA and SQIVND (reference sequence). CDR3 size: 14 residues. J was trimmed by 7 bases and V by 3 bases; bases with no gene match: 5. CDR3 loop: CASSIVTGVQPQHF. The CDR3 coding sequence is TGTGCCAGTAGTATTGTGACAGGGGTCCAGCCCCAGCATTTT. The whole variable domain, filled in from reference TRBV19 and TRBJ1-5, reads DGGITQSPKYLFRKEGQNVTLSCEQNLNHDAMYWYRQDPGQGLRLIYYSQIVNDFQKGDIAEGYSVSREKKESFPLTVTSAQKNPTAFYLCASSIVTGVQPQHFGDGTRLSIL.